Listed here are 20 T cell receptor beta chains from one sample, sequenced in a study of blood T cell repertoires in COVID-19. Produced via immunoSEQ multiplex PCR; TCRdb's table is partial and in-frame only. The data contain fewer than 500,000 clones, about nine tenths of them singletons. The specimen sequenced was PBMCs or T cells enriched from blood (not recorded which). The receptor set was obtained from a young woman who had recovered from COVID-19.

V and J are TRBV28 and TRBJ2-1; 11 bases line up with TRBD2. Looked up from germline, CDR1 is MDHEN and CDR2 is SYDVKM. The CDR3 is made up of 14 amino acids. Trimming removed 7 bases from V and 4 bases from J; junction bases left unmatched: 3. The DNA of the CDR3 is TGTGCCAGCAACCGACTAGCGGGGTACAATGAGCAGTTCTTC. This encodes CASNRLAGYNEQFF.

This sequence joins TRBV11-2 and TRBJ2-3, with 8 bases that match TRBD2. The CDR3 covers 15 residues. CDR1 is SGHAT, CDR2 FQNNGV, per germline. The J segment lost 2 bases and the V segment lost 4 bases, leaving 5 bases of the junction unmatched. CDR3 amino acids: CASSSGTSNTDTQYF. CDR3 nucleotides: TGTGCCAGCAGCTCGGGGACTAGTAACACAGATACGCAGTATTTT.

The V call is TRBV5-1, the J call TRBJ2-1; TRBD1 might be the D (6 bases). Trimming removed 3 bases at V and 3 bases at J, with 19 bases between. The germline gives CDR1 SGHRS, CDR2 YFSETQ. The CDR3 has 17 residues. The CDR3: CASSSGGGAGVYNEQFF. CDR3 sequence (DNA): TGCGCCAGCAGCTCCGGCGGTGGGGCAGGGGTCTACAATGAGCAGTTCTTC.

The chain joins TRBV27 to TRBJ2-1; possibly TRBD1 for D (7 bases). The V gene lost 8 bases and the J gene lost 4 bases, with 21 bases spanning the gap. The CDR3 contains 16 residues. Germline-derived CDR1 and CDR2 are MNHEY and SMNVEV (reference sequence). CDR3 protein: CASGPPQGGSYNEQFF. DNA of the CDR3: TGTGCCAGCGGTCCCCCCCAGGGGGGCTCATACAATGAGCAGTTCTTC.

The chain has TRBV28 and TRBJ2-4; 16 nucleotides agree with TRBD2. CDR3 size: 21 residues. Trimming at V came to 3 bases and at J to 1 base, leaving 12 bases not matched to a gene. Germline V CDR1 and CDR2: MDHEN, SYDVKM. For the CDR3, the DNA is TGTGCCAGCAGTTTTAATCCCGGGACTAGCGGGGGGGCTTATGCCAAAAACATTCAGTACTTC. Amino acid sequence: CASSFNPGTSGGAYAKNIQYF.

The chain employs TRBV6-1 and TRBJ1-2, with 8 bases identical to TRBD1. The V gene end was trimmed by 1 base and the J gene end by 4 bases; junction bases not matched to a gene: 8. Germline V lookup: CDR1 MNHNS, CDR2 SASEGT. This CDR3 comprises 16 residues. In nucleotides, the CDR3 is TGTGCCAGCAGTGAAGTGTCGACAGGGGCTTCCTATGGCTACACCTTC. Translating gives CASSEVSTGASYGYTF.

Turning to this clone: Other DNA sequences in the sample encode the same CDR3. The chain links TRBV4-1 to TRBJ2-7; 7 bases are shared with TRBD1. Trimming at V came to 4 bases and at J to 2 bases, leaving 5 bases not matched to a gene. CDR3 length equals 14 residues. Per the germline V gene, CDR1 is MGHRA and CDR2 is YSYEKL. The chain's CDR3 is CASSPRTGTYEQYF. The CDR3 DNA reads TGCGCCAGCAGCCCTCGGACAGGAACCTACGAGCAGTACTTC.

This chain uses TRBV4-1 with TRBJ2-7; possible D gene TRBD2, 5 bases. Per the germline V gene, CDR1 is MGHRA and CDR2 is YSYEKL. V lost 2 bases and J lost 0, with 8 bases in between. CDR3 length: 14 residues. CDR3 in amino acids: CASSQLGSSYEQYF. Here the CDR3 DNA reads TGCGCCAGCAGCCAATTAGGGAGCTCCTACGAGCAGTACTTC.

V and J are TRBV10-3 and TRBJ2-5; 13 nucleotides align to TRBD2. Trimming cost V 4 bases and J 2 bases; bases outside gene matches: 1. The CDR3 has 15 amino acids. Germline V gene data show CDR1 as ENHRY and CDR2 as SYGVKD. CDR3 region: CAISGTSGGQETQYF. The CDR3 coding sequence is TGTGCCATCAGTGGGACTAGCGGGGGACAAGAGACCCAGTACTTC.

This chain connects TRBV7-3 to TRBJ1-1; D is possibly TRBD1 (6 bases). The CDR3 sequence is 13 residues long. In germline, CDR1 is SGHTA, CDR2 FQGTGA. Trimming cost V 2 bases and J 7 bases, with 11 bases left between them. CDR3 sequence (DNA): TGTGCCAGCAGCTTAGCAGGGGAGGGTGAAGCTTTCTTT. It encodes CASSLAGEGEAFF.

The chain uses TRBV11-3 and TRBJ2-3; D is uncertain. V shed 1 base and J shed 6 bases, with 11 bases lying between them. Germline V gene sequence: CDR1 SGHNT, CDR2 YENEEA. The CDR3 length is 14 residues. Written as DNA, the CDR3 is TGTGCCAGCAGCTTAGGGGCCGAGAGTGATACGCAGTATTTT. This translates into CASSLGAESDTQYF.

This chain links TRBV30 with TRBJ1-2, with D perhaps matching TRBD1 (5 bases). The CDR3 spans 15 residues. CDR1 is GTSNPN and CDR2 is SVGIG in the germline V gene (reference sequence). Trimming cost V 4 bases and J 2 bases, with 17 bases left between them. The CDR3, as DNA: TGTGCCTGGACCTTTTTCCAGGGAGGGAACTATGGCTACACCTTC. Its translation is CAWTFFQGGNYGYTF.

This chain uses TRBV28 with TRBJ1-2; D is unresolved. The V end was cut by 8 bases, the J end by 4 bases, with 14 bases between. The germline gives CDR1 MDHEN, CDR2 SYDVKM. This CDR3 has 13 residues. In DNA, the CDR3 is TGTGCCAGCTTTGGGCGTCGTGCCTATGGCTACACCTTC. Encoded protein: CASFGRRAYGYTF.

This clone was recorded once. This chain connects TRBV27 to TRBJ2-1, with a possible D match to TRBD1 (6 bases). The germline V and J ends were trimmed by 4 bases and 10 bases, with 11 bases remaining between them. CDR3 length: 12 residues. Germline-derived CDR1 and CDR2 are MNHEY and SMNVEV (reference sequence). CDR3 region: CASSSTDREQFF. The CDR3 bases are TGTGCCAGCAGTTCCACGGACAGAGAGCAGTTCTTC.

This sequence joins TRBV6-4 and TRBJ1-4; a weak D match, TRBD1 (5 bases). The CDR3 consists of 16 residues. Looked up from germline, CDR1 is MRHNA and CDR2 is SNTAGT. Trimming pared 4 bases from V and 4 bases from J, leaving 16 bases between. The CDR3 nucleotides read TGTGCCAGCAGTGTGCCCCGAGACAGTGATAATGAAAAACTGTTTTTT. Its protein is CASSVPRDSDNEKLFF.

This clone was picked up a small number of times. The chain combines TRBV6-5 with TRBJ1-1; D call uncertain. Germline CDR1 MNHEY, CDR2 SVGAGI. The ends were cut back, 0 bases at V and 3 bases at J, with 11 bases in the middle. The CDR3 covers 15 residues. The CDR3 reads CASSYSLEVYTEAFF. As DNA, the CDR3 is TGTGCCAGCAGTTACTCGTTGGAGGTCTACACTGAAGCTTTCTTT.

This chain joins TRBV5-1 and TRBJ2-3, with D maybe TRBD1 (6 bases). V was cut by 3 bases and J by 2 bases, with 22 bases left in between. Germline V gene sequence: CDR1 SGHRS, CDR2 YFSETQ. The CDR3 is 18 residues long. For the CDR3, the DNA is TGCGCCAGCAGCTCCTTAGGGCCACAGGGAGCAGACACAGATACGCAGTATTTT. Translation: CASSSLGPQGADTDTQYF.

The chain is built from TRBV4-1 and TRBJ2-7, with 12 bases identical to TRBD1. The V gene's germline CDR1 is MGHRA and CDR2 YSYEKL. The CDR3 has 18 residues. With 0 bases clipped from V and 9 bases from J, the junction kept 15 bases outside the gene matches. The DNA of the CDR3 is TGCGCCAGCAGCCAAGACCCGGGACAGGGGGCTTCATCCATCGGGCAGTACTTC. Amino acid sequence: CASSQDPGQGASSIGQYF.

V and J are TRBV6-6 and TRBJ1-4, with unresolved D. In germline, CDR1 is MNHNY, CDR2 SVGAGI (reference sequence). Between the trimmed V and J ends, which lost 5 bases and 5 bases, there was a span of 9 bases. The CDR3 consists of 13 residues. DNA of the CDR3: TGTGCCAGCAGTCCCCTTGAGAATGAAAAACTGTTTTTT. Translating it yields CASSPLENEKLFF.

The V and J genes are TRBV11-3 and TRBJ2-1, with D perhaps TRBD2 (6 bases). V dropped 1 base and J dropped 9 bases, with 16 bases sitting between them. Germline V CDR1 and CDR2: SGHNT, YENEEA. This CDR3 contains 15 residues. CDR3 amino acids: CASSLGVVKEGEQFF. The CDR3 coding sequence is TGTGCCAGCAGCTTAGGAGTGGTTAAGGAGGGTGAGCAGTTCTTC. Supplemented by reference TRBV11-3 and TRBJ2-1, the full variable domain reads EAGVVQSPRYKIIEKKQPVAFWCNPISGHNTLYWYLQNLGQGPELLIRYENEEAVDDSQLPKDRFSAERLKGVDSTLKIQPAELGDSAVYLCASSLGVVKEGEQFFGPGTRLTVL.